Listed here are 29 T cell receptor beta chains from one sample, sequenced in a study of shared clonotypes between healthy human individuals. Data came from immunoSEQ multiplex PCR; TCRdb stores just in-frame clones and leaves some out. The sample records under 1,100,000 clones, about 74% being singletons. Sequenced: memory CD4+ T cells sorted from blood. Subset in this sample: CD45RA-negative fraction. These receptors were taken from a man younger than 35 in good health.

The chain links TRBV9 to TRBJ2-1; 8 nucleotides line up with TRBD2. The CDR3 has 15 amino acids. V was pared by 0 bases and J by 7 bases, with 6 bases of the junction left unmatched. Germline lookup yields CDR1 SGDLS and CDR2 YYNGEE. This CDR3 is CASSVDSGRGNEQFF. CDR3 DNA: TGTGCCAGCAGCGTAGACAGCGGGAGAGGAAATGAGCAGTTCTTC.

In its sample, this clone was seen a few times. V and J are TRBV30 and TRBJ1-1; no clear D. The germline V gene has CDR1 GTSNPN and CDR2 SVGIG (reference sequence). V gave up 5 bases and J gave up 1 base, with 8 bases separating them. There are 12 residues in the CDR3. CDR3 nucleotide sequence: TGTGCCTGGTGTAGGGCGAACACTGAAGCTTTCTTT. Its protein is CAWCRANTEAFF.

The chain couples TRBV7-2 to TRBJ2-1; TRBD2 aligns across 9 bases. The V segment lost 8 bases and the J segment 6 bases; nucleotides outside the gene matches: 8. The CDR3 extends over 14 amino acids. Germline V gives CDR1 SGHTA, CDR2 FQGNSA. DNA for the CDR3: TGTGCCAGCCGGGGCGGGAGGGTTGGCAATGAGCAGTTCTTC. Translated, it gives CASRGGRVGNEQFF.

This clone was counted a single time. In nucleotides, the CDR3 is TGTGCCAGCAGCTTAACGGCAGGGGAGACCTACGAGCAGTACTTC. This gives the protein CASSLTAGETYEQYF. This sequence joins TRBV11-2 and TRBJ2-7; TRBD1 is a possible D gene (6 bases). Germline V CDR1 and CDR2: SGHAT, FQNNGV. The CDR3 is 15 residues long. V lost 2 bases and J lost 2, with 13 bases in between.

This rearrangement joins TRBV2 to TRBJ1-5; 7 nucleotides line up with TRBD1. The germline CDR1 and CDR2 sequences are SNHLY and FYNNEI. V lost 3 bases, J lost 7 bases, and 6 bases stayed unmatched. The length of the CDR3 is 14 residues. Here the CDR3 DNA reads TGTGCCAGCAGTGAGAAGGGGGCAGGGCAGCCCCAGCATTTT. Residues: CASSEKGAGQPQHF.

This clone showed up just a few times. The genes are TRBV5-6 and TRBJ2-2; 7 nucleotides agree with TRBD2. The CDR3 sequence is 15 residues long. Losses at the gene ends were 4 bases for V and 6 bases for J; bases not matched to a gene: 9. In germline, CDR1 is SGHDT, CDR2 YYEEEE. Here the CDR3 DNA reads TGTGCCAGCAGCGGGGCGGGGAGGGGAGCCGGGGAGCTGTTTTTT. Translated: CASSGAGRGAGELFF.

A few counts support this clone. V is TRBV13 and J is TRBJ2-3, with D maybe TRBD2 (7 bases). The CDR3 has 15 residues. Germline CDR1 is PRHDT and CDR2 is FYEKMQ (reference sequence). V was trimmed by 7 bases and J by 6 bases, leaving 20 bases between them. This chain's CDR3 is CASINRGGGRDTQYF. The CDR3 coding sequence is TGTGCCAGCATCAATCGAGGGGGGGGCCGGGATACGCAGTATTTT. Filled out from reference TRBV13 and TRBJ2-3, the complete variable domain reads AAGVIQSPRHLIKEKRETATLKCYPIPRHDTVYWYQQGPGQDPQFLISFYEKMQSDKGSIPDRFSAQQFSDYHSELNMSSLELGDSALYFCASINRGGGRDTQYFGPGTRLTVL.

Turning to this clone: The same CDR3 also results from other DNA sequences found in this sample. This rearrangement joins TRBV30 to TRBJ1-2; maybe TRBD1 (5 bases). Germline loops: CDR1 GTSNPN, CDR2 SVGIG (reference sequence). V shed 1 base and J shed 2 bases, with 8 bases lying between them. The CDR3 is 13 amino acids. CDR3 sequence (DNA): TGTGCCTGGAGTGGGACACAAAACTATGGCTACACCTTC. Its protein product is CAWSGTQNYGYTF.

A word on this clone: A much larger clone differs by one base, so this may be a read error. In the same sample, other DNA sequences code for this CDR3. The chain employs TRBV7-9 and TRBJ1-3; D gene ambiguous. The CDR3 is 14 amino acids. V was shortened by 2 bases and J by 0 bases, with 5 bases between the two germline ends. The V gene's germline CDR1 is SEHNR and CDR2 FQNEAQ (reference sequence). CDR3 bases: TGTGCCAGCAGCTTAAGGGACTCTGGAAACACCATATATTTT. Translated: CASSLRDSGNTIYF.

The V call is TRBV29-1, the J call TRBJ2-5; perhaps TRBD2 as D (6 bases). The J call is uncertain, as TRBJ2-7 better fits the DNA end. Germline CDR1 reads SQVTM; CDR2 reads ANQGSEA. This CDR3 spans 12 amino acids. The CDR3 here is CSVVRTTHEQYF. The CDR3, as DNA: TGCAGCGTTGTCAGGACTACGCACGAGCAGTACTTC.

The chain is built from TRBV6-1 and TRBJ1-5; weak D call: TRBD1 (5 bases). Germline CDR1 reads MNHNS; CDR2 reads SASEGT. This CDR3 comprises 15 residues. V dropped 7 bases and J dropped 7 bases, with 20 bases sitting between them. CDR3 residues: CASTGGRIGEQPQHF. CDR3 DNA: TGTGCCAGCACTGGGGGAAGGATAGGTGAACAGCCCCAGCATTTT.

CDR3 DNA: TGTGCCAGCAGTGCAAACAGGGGAAATCAGCCCCAGCATTTT. Its protein product is CASSANRGNQPQHF. This chain joins TRBV6-1 and TRBJ1-5; TRBD1 matches 7 bases. V lost 4 bases, J lost 4 bases, and 4 bases stayed unmatched. The length of the CDR3 is 14 residues. Germline V gives CDR1 MNHNS, CDR2 SASEGT.

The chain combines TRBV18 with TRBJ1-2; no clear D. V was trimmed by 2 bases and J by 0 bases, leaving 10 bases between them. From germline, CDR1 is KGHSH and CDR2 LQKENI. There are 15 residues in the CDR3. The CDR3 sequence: CASSPGLNTNYGYTF. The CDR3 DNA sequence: TGTGCCAGCTCACCAGGGTTGAACACTAACTATGGCTACACCTTC.

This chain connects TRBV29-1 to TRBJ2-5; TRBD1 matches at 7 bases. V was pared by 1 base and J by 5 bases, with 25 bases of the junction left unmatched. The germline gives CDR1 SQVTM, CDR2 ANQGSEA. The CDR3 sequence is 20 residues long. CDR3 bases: TGCAGCGTTGAAGGAAGGGGGCAGACACATAATCGGGGCTGGCTGGAGACCCAGTACTTC. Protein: CSVEGRGQTHNRGWLETQYF.

CDR3 protein: CASSLVGAGGNTGELFF. The CDR3 DNA reads TGTGCCAGCAGCCTCGTTGGGGCAGGGGGTAACACCGGGGAGCTGTTTTTT. The chain employs TRBV7-8 and TRBJ2-2; 7 bases line up with TRBD1. The CDR3 loop spans 17 amino acids. Germline trimming cut 5 bases from V and 2 bases from J; bases unmatched to any gene: 11. Germline CDR1 is SGHVS and CDR2 is FQNEAQ.

In DNA form, the CDR3 reads TGTGCCAGCAGCTTAGAGGGCTTACAGGCCCTCTCTGGAAACACCATATATTTT. Its protein is CASSLEGLQALSGNTIYF. The rearrangement links TRBV11-2 to TRBJ1-3; maybe TRBD1 (5 bases). This CDR3 spans 18 amino acids. Trimming shortened V by 0 bases and J by 0 bases, and 15 bases separated the two germline ends. The germline V gene has CDR1 SGHAT and CDR2 FQNNGV. Combining the CDR3 with reference TRBV11-2 and TRBJ1-3 gives the whole variable domain EAGVAQSPRYKIIEKRQSVAFWCNPISGHATLYWYQQILGQGPKLLIQFQNNGVVDDSQLPKDRFSAERLKGVDSTLKIQPAKLEDSAVYLCASSLEGLQALSGNTIYFGEGSWLTVV.

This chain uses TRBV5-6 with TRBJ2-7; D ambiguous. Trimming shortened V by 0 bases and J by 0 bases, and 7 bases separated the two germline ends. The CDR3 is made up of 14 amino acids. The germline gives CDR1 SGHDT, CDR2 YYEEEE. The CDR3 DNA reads TGTGCCAGCAGCTTGGTCCCGAGCTCCTACGAGCAGTACTTC. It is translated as CASSLVPSSYEQYF.

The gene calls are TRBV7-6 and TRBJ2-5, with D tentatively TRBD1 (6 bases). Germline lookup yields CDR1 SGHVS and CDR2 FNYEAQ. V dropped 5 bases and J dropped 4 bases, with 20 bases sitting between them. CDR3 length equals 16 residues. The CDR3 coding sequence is TGTGCCAGCAGCCCGGTTTGGGGGCAGGGGAGAGAGACCCAGTACTTC. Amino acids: CASSPVWGQGRETQYF.

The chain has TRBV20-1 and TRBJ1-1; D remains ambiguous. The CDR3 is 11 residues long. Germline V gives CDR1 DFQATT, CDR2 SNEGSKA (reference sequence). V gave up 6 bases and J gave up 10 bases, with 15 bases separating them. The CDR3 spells CSALLGVGAFF. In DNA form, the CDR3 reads TGCAGTGCCCTCCTGGGAGTGGGAGCTTTCTTT.

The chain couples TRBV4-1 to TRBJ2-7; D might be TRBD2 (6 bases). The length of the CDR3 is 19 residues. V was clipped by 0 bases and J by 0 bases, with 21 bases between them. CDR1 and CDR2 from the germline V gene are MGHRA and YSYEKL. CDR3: CASSQEAGGAARASYEQYF. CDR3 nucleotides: TGCGCCAGCAGCCAAGAAGCTGGAGGGGCGGCCAGGGCCTCCTACGAGCAGTACTTC.

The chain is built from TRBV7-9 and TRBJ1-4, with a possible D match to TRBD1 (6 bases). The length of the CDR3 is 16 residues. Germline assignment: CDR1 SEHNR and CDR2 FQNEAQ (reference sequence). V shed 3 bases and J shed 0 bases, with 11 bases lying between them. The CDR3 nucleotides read TGTGCCAGCAGCTTCCGACAGGCGGCAACTAATGAAAAACTGTTTTTT. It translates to CASSFRQAATNEKLFF.

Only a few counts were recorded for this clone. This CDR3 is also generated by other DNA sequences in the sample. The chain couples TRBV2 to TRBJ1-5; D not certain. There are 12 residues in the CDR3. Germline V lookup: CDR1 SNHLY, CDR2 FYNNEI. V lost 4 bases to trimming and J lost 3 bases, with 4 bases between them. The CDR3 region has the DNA TGTGCCAGCAGTGGAAACAATCAGCCCCAGCATTTT. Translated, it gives CASSGNNQPQHF.

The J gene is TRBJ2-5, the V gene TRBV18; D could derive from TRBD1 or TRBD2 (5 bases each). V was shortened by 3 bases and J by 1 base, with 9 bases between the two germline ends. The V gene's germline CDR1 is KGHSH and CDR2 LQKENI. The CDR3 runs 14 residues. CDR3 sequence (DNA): TGTGCCAGCTCACCCTCCGGGACCCAAGAGACCCAGTACTTC. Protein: CASSPSGTQETQYF.

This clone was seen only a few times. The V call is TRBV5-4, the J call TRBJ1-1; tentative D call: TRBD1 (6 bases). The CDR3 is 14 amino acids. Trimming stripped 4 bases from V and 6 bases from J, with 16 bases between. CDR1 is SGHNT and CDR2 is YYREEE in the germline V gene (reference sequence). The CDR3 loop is CASSPSSQGSEAFF. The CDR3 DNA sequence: TGTGCCAGCAGCCCGAGTTCACAGGGCTCTGAAGCTTTCTTT.

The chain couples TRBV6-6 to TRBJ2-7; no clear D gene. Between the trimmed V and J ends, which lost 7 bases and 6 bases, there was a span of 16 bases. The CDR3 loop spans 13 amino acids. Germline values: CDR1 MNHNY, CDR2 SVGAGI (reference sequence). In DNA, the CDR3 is TGTGCCAGCACCATTGACCGCTCAGGCGAGCAGTACTTC. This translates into CASTIDRSGEQYF.

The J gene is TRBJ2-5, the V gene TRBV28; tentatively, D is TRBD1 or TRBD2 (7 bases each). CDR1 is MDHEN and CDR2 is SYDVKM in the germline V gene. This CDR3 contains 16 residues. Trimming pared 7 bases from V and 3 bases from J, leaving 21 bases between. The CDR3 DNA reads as TGTGCCAGCACCTCCCGGAGGCAGGGGGGGAAAGAGACCCAGTACTTC. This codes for CASTSRRQGGKETQYF.

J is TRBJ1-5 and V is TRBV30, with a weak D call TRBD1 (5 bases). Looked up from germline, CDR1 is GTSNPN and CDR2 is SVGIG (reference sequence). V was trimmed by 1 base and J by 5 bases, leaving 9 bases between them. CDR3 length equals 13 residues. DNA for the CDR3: TGTGCCTGGAGTGAGAGGGGCGATCAGCCCCAGCATTTT. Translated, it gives CAWSERGDQPQHF.

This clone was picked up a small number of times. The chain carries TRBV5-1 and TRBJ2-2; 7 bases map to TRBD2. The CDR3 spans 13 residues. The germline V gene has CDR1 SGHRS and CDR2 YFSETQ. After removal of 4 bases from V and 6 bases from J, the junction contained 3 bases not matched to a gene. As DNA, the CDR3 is TGCGCCAGCAGCGTAACTAGCGCCGGGGAGCTGTTTTTT. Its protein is CASSVTSAGELFF.

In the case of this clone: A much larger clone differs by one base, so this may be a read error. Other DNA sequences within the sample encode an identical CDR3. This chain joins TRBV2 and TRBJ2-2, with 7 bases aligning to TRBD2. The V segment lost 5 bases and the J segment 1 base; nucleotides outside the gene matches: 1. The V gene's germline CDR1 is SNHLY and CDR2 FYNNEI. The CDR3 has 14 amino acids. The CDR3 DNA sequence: TGTGCCAGCAGTCCTAGCGGGAACACCGGGGAGCTGTTTTTT. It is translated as CASSPSGNTGELFF.